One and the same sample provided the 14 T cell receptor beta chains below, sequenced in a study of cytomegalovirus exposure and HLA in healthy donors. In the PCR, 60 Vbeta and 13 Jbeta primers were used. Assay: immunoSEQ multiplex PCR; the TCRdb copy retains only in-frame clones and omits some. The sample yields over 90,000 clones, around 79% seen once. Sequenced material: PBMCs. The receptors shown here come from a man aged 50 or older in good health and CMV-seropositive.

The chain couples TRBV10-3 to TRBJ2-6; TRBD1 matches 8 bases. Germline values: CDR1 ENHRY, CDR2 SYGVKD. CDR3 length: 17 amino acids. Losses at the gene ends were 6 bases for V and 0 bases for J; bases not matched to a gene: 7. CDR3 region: CAISTGTGSSGANVLTF. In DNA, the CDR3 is TGTGCCATCAGCACCGGGACAGGATCCTCTGGGGCCAACGTCCTGACTTTC.

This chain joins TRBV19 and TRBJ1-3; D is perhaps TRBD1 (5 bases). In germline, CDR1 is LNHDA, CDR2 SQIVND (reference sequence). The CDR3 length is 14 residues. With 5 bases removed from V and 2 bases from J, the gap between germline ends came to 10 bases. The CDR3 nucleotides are TGTGCCAGTAGTGTTCCGGGGGCTGGAAACACCATATATTTT. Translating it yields CASSVPGAGNTIYF.

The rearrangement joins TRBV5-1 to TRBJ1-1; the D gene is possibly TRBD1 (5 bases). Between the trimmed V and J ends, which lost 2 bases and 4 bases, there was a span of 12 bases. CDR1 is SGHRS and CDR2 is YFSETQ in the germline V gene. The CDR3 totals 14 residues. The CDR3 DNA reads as TGCGCCAGCAGCTTTGGGCAGGGAGGCACTGAAGCTTTCTTT. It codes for CASSFGQGGTEAFF.

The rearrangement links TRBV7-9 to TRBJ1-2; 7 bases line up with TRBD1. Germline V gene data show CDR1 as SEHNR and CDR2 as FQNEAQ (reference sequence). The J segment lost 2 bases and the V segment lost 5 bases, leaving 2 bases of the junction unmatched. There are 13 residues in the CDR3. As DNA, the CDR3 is TGTGCCAGCAGCACGGGACAGAACTATGGCTACACCTTC. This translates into CASSTGQNYGYTF.

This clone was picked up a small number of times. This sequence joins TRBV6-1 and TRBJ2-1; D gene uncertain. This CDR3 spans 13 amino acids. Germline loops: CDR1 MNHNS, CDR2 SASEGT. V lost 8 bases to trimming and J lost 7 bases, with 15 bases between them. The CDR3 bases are TGTGCCAGCCACCCGAGAGTCGGGAATGAGCAGTTCTTC. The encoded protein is CASHPRVGNEQFF.

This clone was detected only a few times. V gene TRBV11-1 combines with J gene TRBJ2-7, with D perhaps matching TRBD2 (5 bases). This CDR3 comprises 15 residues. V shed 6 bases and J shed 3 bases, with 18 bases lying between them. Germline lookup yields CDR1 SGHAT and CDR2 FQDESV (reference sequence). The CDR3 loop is CASSPYRDPRYEQYF. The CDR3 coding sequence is TGTGCCAGCAGTCCCTACCGGGATCCCCGCTACGAGCAGTACTTC.

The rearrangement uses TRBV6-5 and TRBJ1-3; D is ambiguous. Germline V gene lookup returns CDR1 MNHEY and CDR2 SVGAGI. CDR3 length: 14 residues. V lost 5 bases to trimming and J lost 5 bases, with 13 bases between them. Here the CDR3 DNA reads TGTGCCAGCAGTGTCCTTGGAGGACGAAACACCATATATTTT. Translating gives CASSVLGGRNTIYF.

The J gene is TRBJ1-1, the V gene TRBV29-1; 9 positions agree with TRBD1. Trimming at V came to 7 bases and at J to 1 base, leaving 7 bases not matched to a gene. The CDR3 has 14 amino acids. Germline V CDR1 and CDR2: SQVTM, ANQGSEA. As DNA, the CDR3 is TGCAGCGCTTCCCACAGGGGGCCGAACACTGAAGCTTTCTTT. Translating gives CSASHRGPNTEAFF.

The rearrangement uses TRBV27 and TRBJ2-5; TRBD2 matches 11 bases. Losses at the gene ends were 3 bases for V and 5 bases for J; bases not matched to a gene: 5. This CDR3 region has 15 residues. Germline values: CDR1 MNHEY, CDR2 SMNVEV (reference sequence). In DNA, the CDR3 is TGTGCCAGCAGTTTTACTAGCGGGAGATTGGAGACCCAGTACTTC. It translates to CASSFTSGRLETQYF.

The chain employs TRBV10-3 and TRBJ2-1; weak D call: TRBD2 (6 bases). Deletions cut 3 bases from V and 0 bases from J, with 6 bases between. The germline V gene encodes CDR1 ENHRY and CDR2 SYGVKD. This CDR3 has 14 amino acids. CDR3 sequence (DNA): TGTGCCATCAGTGACGGGAGCTCCTACAATGAGCAGTTCTTC. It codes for CAISDGSSYNEQFF.

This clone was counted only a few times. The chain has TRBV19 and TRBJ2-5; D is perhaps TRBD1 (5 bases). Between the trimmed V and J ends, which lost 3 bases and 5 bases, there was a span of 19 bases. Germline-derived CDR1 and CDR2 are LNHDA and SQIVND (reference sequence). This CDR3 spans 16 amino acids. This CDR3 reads CASSMGLRGAPETQYF. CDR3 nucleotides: TGTGCCAGTAGTATGGGTCTAAGGGGCGCCCCGGAGACCCAGTACTTC.

CDR3 residues: CASSKKGGANTEAFF. CDR3 sequence (DNA): TGTGCCAGCAGCAAAAAAGGGGGAGCGAACACTGAAGCTTTCTTT. V usage is TRBV7-9 and J usage is TRBJ1-1, with D possibly TRBD1 on 6 matching bases. The V gene lost 5 bases and the J gene lost 1 base, with 14 bases spanning the gap. Germline V gene data show CDR1 as SEHNR and CDR2 as FQNEAQ (reference sequence). The CDR3 contains 15 residues.

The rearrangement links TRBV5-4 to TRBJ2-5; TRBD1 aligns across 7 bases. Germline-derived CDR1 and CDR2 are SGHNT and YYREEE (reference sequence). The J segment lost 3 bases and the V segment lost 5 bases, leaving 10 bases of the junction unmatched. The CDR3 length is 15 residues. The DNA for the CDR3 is TGTGCCAGCAGTTCCGCGACAGGGCCCAAAGAGACCCAGTACTTC. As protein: CASSSATGPKETQYF.

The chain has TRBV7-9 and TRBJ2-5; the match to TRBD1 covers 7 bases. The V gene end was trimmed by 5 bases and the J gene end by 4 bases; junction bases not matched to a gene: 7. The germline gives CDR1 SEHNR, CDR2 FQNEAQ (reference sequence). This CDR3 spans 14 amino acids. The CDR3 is CASSPLQGRETQYF. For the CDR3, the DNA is TGTGCCAGCAGCCCGTTACAGGGGAGAGAGACCCAGTACTTC.